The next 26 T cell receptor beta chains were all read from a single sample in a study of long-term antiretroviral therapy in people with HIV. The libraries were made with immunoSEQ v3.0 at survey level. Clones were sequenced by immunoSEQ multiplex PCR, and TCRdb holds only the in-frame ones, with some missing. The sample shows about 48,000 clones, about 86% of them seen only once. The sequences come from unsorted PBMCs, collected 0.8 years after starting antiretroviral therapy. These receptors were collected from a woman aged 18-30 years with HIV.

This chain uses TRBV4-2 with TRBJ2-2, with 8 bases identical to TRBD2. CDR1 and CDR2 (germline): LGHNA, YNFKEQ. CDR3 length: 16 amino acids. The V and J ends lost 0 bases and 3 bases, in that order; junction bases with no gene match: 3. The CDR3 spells CASSQELAVYTGELFF. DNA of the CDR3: TGTGCCAGCAGCCAAGAACTAGCGGTATACACCGGGGAGCTGTTTTTT.

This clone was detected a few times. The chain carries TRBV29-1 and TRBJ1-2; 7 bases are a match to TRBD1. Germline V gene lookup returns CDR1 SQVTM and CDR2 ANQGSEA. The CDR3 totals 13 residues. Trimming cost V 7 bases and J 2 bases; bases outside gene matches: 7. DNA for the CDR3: TGCAGCGCAGACGGACAGGACAACTATGGCTACACCTTC. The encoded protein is CSADGQDNYGYTF.

CDR3 nucleotide sequence: TGTGCCAGCAGCCGACTAGGCAATGAGCAGTTCTTC. Translated: CASSRLGNEQFF. The chain joins TRBV13 to TRBJ2-1; D might be TRBD2 (6 bases). The germline gives CDR1 PRHDT, CDR2 FYEKMQ (reference sequence). This CDR3 is built from 12 residues. V lost 5 bases to trimming and J lost 6 bases, with 8 bases between them.

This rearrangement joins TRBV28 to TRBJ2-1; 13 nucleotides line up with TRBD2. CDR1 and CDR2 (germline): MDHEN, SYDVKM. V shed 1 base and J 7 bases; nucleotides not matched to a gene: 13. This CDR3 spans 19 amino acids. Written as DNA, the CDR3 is TGTGCCAGCAGTTTATCAGTCACCCGAGGACTAGCGGGAGTGAATGAGCAGTTCTTC. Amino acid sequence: CASSLSVTRGLAGVNEQFF.

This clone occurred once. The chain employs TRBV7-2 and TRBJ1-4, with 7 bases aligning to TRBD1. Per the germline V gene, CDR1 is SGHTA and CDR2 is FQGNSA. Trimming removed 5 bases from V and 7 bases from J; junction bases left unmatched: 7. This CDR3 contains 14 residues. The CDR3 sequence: CASSRRQGGEKLFF. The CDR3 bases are TGTGCCAGCAGCCGGCGGCAGGGGGGTGAAAAACTGTTTTTT.

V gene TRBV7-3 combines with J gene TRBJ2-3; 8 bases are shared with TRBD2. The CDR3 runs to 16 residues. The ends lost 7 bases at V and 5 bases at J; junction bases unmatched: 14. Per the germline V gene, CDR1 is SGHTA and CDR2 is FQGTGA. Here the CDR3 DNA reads TGTGCCAGCAAAAATACAGCGGGAGACAGAGGAGATACGCAGTATTTT. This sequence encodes CASKNTAGDRGDTQYF.

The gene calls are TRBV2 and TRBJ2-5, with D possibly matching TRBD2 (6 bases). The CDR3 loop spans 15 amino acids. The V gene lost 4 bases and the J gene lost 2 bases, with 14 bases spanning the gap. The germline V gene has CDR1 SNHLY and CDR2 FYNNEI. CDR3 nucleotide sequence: TGTGCCAGCAGTGGATTCGGCGGGGAACAAGAGACCCAGTACTTC. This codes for CASSGFGGEQETQYF.

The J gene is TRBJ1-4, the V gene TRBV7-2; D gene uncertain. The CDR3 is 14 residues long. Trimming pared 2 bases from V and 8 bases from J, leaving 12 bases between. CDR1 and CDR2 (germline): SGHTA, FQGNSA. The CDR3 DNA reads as TGTGCCAGCAGCTTACCGGGGAGAATAGAAAAACTGTTTTTT. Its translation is CASSLPGRIEKLFF.

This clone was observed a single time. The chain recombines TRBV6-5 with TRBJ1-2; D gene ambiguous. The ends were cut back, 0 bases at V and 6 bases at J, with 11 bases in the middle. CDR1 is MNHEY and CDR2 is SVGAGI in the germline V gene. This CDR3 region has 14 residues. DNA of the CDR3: TGTGCCAGCAGTTACTCGATGGGAGATAATGGCTACACCTTC. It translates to CASSYSMGDNGYTF.

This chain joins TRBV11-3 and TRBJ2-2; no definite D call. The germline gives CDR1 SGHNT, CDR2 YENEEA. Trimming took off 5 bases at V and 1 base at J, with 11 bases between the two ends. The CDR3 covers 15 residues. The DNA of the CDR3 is TGTGCCAGCAGCCTAAAGGGCAGGAACACCGGGGAGCTGTTTTTT. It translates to CASSLKGRNTGELFF.

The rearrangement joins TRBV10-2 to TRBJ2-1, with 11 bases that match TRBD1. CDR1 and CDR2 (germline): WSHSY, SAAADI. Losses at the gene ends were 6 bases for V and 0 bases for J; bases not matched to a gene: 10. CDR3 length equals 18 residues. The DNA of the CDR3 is TGCGCCAGCAGCCCCAGGACAGGGGGCGATTTCTCCTACAATGAGCAGTTCTTC. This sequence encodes CASSPRTGGDFSYNEQFF.

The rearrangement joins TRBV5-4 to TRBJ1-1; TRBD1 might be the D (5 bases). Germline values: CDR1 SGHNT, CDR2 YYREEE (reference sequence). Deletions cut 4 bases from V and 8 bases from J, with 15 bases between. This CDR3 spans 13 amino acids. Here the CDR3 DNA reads TGTGCCAGCAGCGCGCGTGACAGTCTAGAAGCTTTCTTT. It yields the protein CASSARDSLEAFF.

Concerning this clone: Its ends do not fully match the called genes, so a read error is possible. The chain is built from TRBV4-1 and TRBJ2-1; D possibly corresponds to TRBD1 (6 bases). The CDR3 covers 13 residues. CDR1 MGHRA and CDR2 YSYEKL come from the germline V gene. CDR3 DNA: TGCGCCAGCAGCCAAGAACCGGACAGCCCCATGGTCTTC. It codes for CASSQEPDSPMVF.

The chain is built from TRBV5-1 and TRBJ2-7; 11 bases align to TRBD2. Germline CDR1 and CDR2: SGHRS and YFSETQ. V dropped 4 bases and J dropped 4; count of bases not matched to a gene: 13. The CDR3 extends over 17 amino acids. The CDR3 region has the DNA TGCGCCAGCAGCACCTCCGGGACTAGCGGTCGGATTTACGAGCAGTACTTC. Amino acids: CASSTSGTSGRIYEQYF.

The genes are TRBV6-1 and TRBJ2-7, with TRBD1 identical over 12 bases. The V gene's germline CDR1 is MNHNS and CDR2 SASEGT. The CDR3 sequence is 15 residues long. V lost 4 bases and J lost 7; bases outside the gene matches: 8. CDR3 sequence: CASSAPGQGAWEQYF. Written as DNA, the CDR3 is TGTGCCAGCAGTGCGCCGGGACAGGGGGCTTGGGAGCAGTACTTC.

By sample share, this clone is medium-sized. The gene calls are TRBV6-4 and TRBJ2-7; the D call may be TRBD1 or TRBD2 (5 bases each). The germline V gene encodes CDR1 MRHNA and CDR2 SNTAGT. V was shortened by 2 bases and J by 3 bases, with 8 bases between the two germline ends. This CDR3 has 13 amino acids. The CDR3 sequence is CASSDRDVYEQYF. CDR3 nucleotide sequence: TGTGCCAGCAGTGACCGGGACGTCTACGAGCAGTACTTC.

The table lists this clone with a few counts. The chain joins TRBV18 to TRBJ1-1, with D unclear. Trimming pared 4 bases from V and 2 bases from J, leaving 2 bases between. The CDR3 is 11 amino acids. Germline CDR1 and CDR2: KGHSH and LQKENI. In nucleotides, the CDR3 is TGTGCCAGCTCACACAACACTGAAGCTTTCTTT. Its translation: CASSHNTEAFF.

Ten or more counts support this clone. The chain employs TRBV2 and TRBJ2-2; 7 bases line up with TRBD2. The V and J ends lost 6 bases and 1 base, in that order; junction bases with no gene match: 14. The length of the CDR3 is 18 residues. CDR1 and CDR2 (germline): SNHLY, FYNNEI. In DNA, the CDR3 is TGTGCCAGCAGGCCGGAGGAACTAGCGTCTAAGAACACCGGGGAGCTGTTTTTT. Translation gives CASRPEELASKNTGELFF.

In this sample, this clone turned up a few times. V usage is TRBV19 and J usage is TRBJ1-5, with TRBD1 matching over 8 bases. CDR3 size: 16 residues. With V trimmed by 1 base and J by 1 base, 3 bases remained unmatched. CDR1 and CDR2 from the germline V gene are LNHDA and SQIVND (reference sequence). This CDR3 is CASSIGPGGSNQPQHF. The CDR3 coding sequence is TGTGCCAGTAGTATAGGGCCAGGGGGCAGCAATCAGCCCCAGCATTTT.

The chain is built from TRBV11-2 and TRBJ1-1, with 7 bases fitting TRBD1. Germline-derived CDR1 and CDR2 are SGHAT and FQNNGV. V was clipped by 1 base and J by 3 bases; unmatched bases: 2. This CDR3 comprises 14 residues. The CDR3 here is CASSLVGTDTEAFF. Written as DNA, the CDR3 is TGTGCCAGCAGCTTAGTTGGGACAGACACTGAAGCTTTCTTT.

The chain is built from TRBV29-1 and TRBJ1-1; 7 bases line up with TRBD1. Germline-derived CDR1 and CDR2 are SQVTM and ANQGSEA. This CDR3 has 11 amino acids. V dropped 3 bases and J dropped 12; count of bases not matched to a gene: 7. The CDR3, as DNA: TGCAGCGTTGAGGTGACAGGGTATTCTTTCTTT. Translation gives CSVEVTGYSFF.

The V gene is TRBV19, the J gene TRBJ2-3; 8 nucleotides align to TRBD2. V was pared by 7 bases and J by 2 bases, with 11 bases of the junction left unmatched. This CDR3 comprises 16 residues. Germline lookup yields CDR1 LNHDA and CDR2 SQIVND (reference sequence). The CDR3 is CASTLGAGGVTDTQYF. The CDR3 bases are TGTGCCAGTACCCTAGGGGCGGGAGGAGTCACAGATACGCAGTATTTT.

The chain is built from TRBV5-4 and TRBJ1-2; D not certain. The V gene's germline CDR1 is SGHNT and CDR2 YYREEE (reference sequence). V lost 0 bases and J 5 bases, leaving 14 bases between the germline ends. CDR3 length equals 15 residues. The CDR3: CASSLGAWGIYGYTF. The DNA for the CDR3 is TGTGCCAGCAGCTTGGGGGCATGGGGAATTTATGGCTACACCTTC.

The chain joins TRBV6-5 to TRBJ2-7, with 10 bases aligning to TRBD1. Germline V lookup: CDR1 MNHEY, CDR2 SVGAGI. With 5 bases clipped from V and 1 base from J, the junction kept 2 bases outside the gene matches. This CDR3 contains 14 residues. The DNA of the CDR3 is TGTGCCAGCAGTCCGGGACAGGGGTCCTACGAGCAGTACTTC. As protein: CASSPGQGSYEQYF.

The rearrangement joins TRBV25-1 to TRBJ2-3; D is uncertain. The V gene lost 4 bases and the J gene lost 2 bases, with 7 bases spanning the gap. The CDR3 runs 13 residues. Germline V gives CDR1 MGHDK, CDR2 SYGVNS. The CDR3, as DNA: TGTGCCAGCAGTGCGGCGGCCACAGATACGCAGTATTTT. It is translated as CASSAAATDTQYF.

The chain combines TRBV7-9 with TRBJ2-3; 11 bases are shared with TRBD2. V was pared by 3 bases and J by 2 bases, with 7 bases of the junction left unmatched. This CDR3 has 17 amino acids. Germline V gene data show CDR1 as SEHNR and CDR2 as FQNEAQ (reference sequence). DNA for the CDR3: TGTGCCAGCAGCTTCCCGATACTAGCGGGGGACACAGATACGCAGTATTTT. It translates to CASSFPILAGDTDTQYF.